What follows are 31 T cell receptor beta chains derived from one specimen sequenced in a study of metastatic and nonmetastatic thyroid tumors. TCRdb called clones again from the PCR reads with MiXCR. There are tens of thousands of clones in the sample; about 18% occur only once, and roughly 6.2% lies in the top ten. Prior to thyroid surgery, none of the patients had received any treatment. Input material: blood. Every receptor here comes from a male donor with papillary thyroid cancer or a benign thyroid nodule (not recorded which). Some clones in this sample may be carry-over from other donors' samples.

The rearrangement uses TRBV11-2 and TRBJ1-1; possible D gene TRBD1, 6 bases. The CDR3 contains 17 residues. From germline, CDR1 is SGHAT and CDR2 FQNNGV. V lost 5 bases to trimming and J lost 0 bases, with 19 bases between them. CDR3 in amino acids: CASSTPGLGAVNTEAFF. The CDR3 DNA reads TGTGCCAGCAGCACCCCGGGACTGGGGGCTGTGAACACTGAAGCTTTCTTT. The variable domain in full, completed from reference TRBV11-2 and TRBJ1-1, reads EAGVAQSPRYKIIEKRQSVAFWCNPISGHATLYWYQQILGQGPKLLIQFQNNGVVDDSQLPKDRFSAERLKGVDSTLKIQPAKLEDSAVYLCASSTPGLGAVNTEAFFGQGTRLTVV.

This clone was found many times. The chain recombines TRBV6-1 with TRBJ1-4; D uncertain. Trimming removed 2 bases from V and 4 bases from J, with 11 bases in between. From germline, CDR1 is MNHNS and CDR2 SASEGT. This CDR3 is built from 15 residues. The DNA of the CDR3 is TGTGCCAGCAGTGAACCTATGAAGATTAATGAAAAACTGTTTTTT. The encoded protein is CASSEPMKINEKLFF.

At least ten counts were recorded for this clone. This rearrangement joins TRBV11-3 to TRBJ2-7; no definite D call. This CDR3 has 13 residues. With 8 bases removed from V and 0 bases from J, the gap between germline ends came to 11 bases. Germline CDR1 and CDR2: SGHNT and YENEEA. Here the CDR3 DNA reads TGTGCCAGCCGCTATGGTGGCTCCTACGAGCAGTACTTC. It codes for CASRYGGSYEQYF.

Worth noting for this clone: A read error may account for a junction end that differs from germline. The chain couples TRBV5-6 to TRBJ1-4, with D perhaps matching TRBD1 (5 bases). Germline V gives CDR1 SGHDT, CDR2 YYEEEE. This CDR3 spans 15 amino acids. The CDR3 protein is CASNWWGTANEKLFF. CDR3 nucleotide sequence: TGTGCCAGCAACTGGTGGGGGACGGCGAATGAGAAACTGTTTTTT.

This clone was observed at least ten times. A much larger clone sits a single nucleotide away, making a read error possible. The same CDR3 is also encoded by other DNA sequences in this sample. V usage is TRBV11-1 and J usage is TRBJ2-3; TRBD2 is a possible D gene (5 bases). Germline values: CDR1 SGHAT, CDR2 FQDESV (reference sequence). The CDR3 has 17 residues. V was cut by 4 bases and J by 1 base, with 18 bases left in between. CDR3 in DNA: TGTGCCAGCAGCTCACTGGGAGATCTGGCGGGCACAGATACGCAGTATTTT. Its translation: CASSSLGDLAGTDTQYF. The full variable domain, rest sourced from reference TRBV11-1 and TRBJ2-3, is EAEVAQSPRYKITEKSQAVAFWCDPISGHATLYWYRQILGQGPELLVQFQDESVVDDSQLPKDRFSAERLKGVDSTLKIQPAELGDSAMYLCASSSLGDLAGTDTQYFGPGTRLTVL.

Comment on this clone: This may come from a read error, since a much larger clone is one base off. The rearrangement links TRBV19 to TRBJ2-6; D is unresolved. The V gene's germline CDR1 is LNHDA and CDR2 SQIVND (reference sequence). This CDR3 is built from 16 residues. V was shortened by 8 bases and J by 2 bases, with 16 bases between the two germline ends. The CDR3, as DNA: TGTGCCAGTTGGGGTCACGGTGCCACTGGGGCCAACGTCCTGACTTTC. Amino acids: CASWGHGATGANVLTF.

This clone is labeled medium-sized. This chain connects TRBV6-5 to TRBJ2-1, with 8 bases aligning to TRBD2. The length of the CDR3 is 16 residues. With V trimmed by 0 bases and J by 4 bases, 5 bases remained unmatched. Germline V CDR1 and CDR2: MNHEY, SVGAGI. For the CDR3, the DNA is TGTGCCAGCAGTTACTCGGCAAGCGGGGGATACAATGAGCAGTTCTTC. Its protein is CASSYSASGGYNEQFF.

The chain couples TRBV5-1 to TRBJ2-1, with D maybe TRBD1 (6 bases). The CDR3 has 14 amino acids. The germline V and J ends were trimmed by 1 base and 9 bases, with 14 bases remaining between them. CDR1 and CDR2 (germline): SGHRS, YFSETQ. The CDR3 sequence is CASSLRRGGVEQFF. CDR3 sequence (DNA): TGCGCCAGCAGCTTGAGGAGAGGGGGTGTTGAGCAGTTCTTC.

The table lists this clone with many counts. The V and J genes are TRBV4-2 and TRBJ2-1; D is perhaps TRBD2 (6 bases). The CDR3 covers 15 residues. Germline V CDR1 and CDR2: LGHNA, YNFKEQ. The V and J ends lost 4 bases and 4 bases respectively, with 14 bases between them. The CDR3 spells CASSRERVYYNEQFF. Here the CDR3 DNA reads TGTGCCAGCAGCCGAGAGCGGGTCTATTACAATGAGCAGTTCTTC.

This chain connects TRBV20-1 to TRBJ2-7; D is unclear. The V end lost 4 bases, the J end lost 9 bases, and 25 bases lay between the germline ends. The CDR3 is made up of 15 amino acids. Germline values: CDR1 DFQATT, CDR2 SNEGSKA (reference sequence). The CDR3 spells CSAMDVLGSSRLQYF. The CDR3 DNA sequence: TGCAGTGCTATGGACGTCCTGGGATCTTCCAGGTTGCAGTACTTC.

This clone has ten or more counts. A clone one base away is much larger, so this may be a read error. The rearrangement links TRBV9 to TRBJ1-2, with D possibly being TRBD1 (5 bases). CDR1 is SGDLS and CDR2 is YYNGEE in the germline V gene. The CDR3 is made up of 12 amino acids. V was clipped by 3 bases and J by 7 bases, with 10 bases between them. The CDR3 protein is CASSERQCGYTF. CDR3 sequence (DNA): TGTGCCAGCAGCGAGAGACAGTGTGGCTACACCTTC.

The chain joins TRBV6-1 to TRBJ2-5, with unresolved D. Germline CDR1 reads MNHNS; CDR2 reads SASEGT. This CDR3 has 14 residues. V was pared by 2 bases and J by 2 bases, with 9 bases between. CDR3 in amino acids: CASSESFEQETQYF. The DNA for the CDR3 is TGTGCCAGCAGTGAAAGTTTTGAGCAAGAGACCCAGTACTTC.

DNA for the CDR3: TGTGCCAGCAGCCGCGGTCGGGAACACGGTCAGTACTTC. Translating it yields CASSRGREHGQYF. This sequence joins TRBV7-9 and TRBJ2-7, with D possibly being TRBD2 (5 bases). V was cut by 5 bases and J by 10 bases, with 18 bases left in between. The CDR3 loop spans 13 amino acids. Germline V gives CDR1 SEHNR, CDR2 FQNEAQ (reference sequence).

This clone was counted ten times or more. This chain joins TRBV7-9 and TRBJ2-1, with 10 bases identical to TRBD2. The trim removed 1 base at V and 3 bases at J, leaving 3 bases unmatched. CDR1 SEHNR and CDR2 FQNEAQ come from the germline V gene (reference sequence). The CDR3 is 16 amino acids. CDR3 sequence reads: CASSLVGLADYNEQFF. The CDR3 nucleotides read TGTGCCAGCAGCTTAGTAGGACTAGCGGACTACAATGAGCAGTTCTTC.

This clone appeared many times. In DNA, the CDR3 is TGCAGCGTTGAAATCCGCACCGGGGAGCTGTTTTTT. Its protein product is CSVEIRTGELFF. This chain links TRBV29-1 with TRBJ2-2; D call uncertain. This CDR3 has 12 residues. Trimming left V 2 bases short and J 4 bases short, with 5 bases between. Germline CDR1 and CDR2: SQVTM and ANQGSEA.

On this clone itself: Compared with germline, one end of the junction differs, possibly owing to a read error. The rearrangement uses TRBV27 and TRBJ1-4; the match to TRBD1 covers 8 bases. The CDR3 runs 13 residues. Per the germline V gene, CDR1 is MNHEY and CDR2 is SMNVEV (reference sequence). The CDR3 loop is CAGRGQVFEKLFF. In nucleotides, the CDR3 is TGTGCCGGCAGGGGACAGGTCTTCGAAAAACTGTTTTTT. Full variable domain (remainder filled in from reference TRBV27 and TRBJ1-4): EAQVTQNPRYLITVTGKKLTVTCSQNMNHEYMSWYRQDPGLGLRQIYYSMNVEVTDKGDVPEGYKVSRKEKRNFPLILESPSPNQTSLYFCAGRGQVFEKLFFGSGTQLSVL.

This clone has at least ten counts. The chain couples TRBV6-6 to TRBJ1-2; D unclear. The germline V and J ends were trimmed by 4 bases and 0 bases, with 21 bases remaining between them. This CDR3 spans 18 amino acids. Germline-derived CDR1 and CDR2 are MNHNY and SVGAGI (reference sequence). The CDR3 loop reads CASSSLDPGVAPNYGYTF. CDR3 nucleotides: TGTGCCAGCAGTTCACTGGACCCAGGAGTAGCCCCTAACTATGGCTACACCTTC.

The table lists this clone with many counts. The chain joins TRBV11-2 to TRBJ2-2; either TRBD1 or TRBD2 may fit D (6 bases each). Germline values: CDR1 SGHAT, CDR2 FQNNGV. Trimming removed 1 base at V and 5 bases at J, with 14 bases between. This CDR3 comprises 16 residues. The CDR3 reads CASSLVWGAQTGELFF. The CDR3 nucleotides read TGTGCCAGCAGCTTAGTCTGGGGGGCACAAACCGGGGAGCTGTTTTTT.

With respect to this clone: The junction does not match germline at one end; this may be a read error. The V call is TRBV12-3 or TRBV12-4, the J call TRBJ2-7, with D maybe TRBD1 (6 bases). The CDR3 has 14 residues. CDR3 protein: CVSSLSQGSAEQYF. The CDR3 bases are TGTGTCAGCAGTTTATCACAGGGTTCCGCCGAGCAGTACTTC.

This clone appeared many times. The chain employs TRBV7-9 and TRBJ2-7, with D hard to call. This CDR3 has 14 amino acids. Looked up from germline, CDR1 is SEHNR and CDR2 is FQNEAQ (reference sequence). The germline V and J ends were trimmed by 5 bases and 0 bases, with 11 bases remaining between them. The CDR3 DNA sequence: TGTGCCAGCAGCAAAAGGACGGGCTCCTACGAGCAGTACTTC. Translating gives CASSKRTGSYEQYF. The full variable domain, with the rest looked up from reference TRBV7-9 and TRBJ2-7, is DTGVSQNPRHKITKRGQNVTFRCDPISEHNRLYWYRQTLGQGPEFLTYFQNEAQLEKSRLLSDRFSAERPKGSFSTLEIQRTEQGDSAMYLCASSKRTGSYEQYFGPGTRLTVT.

This clone was seen ten or more times. The chain has TRBV19 and TRBJ2-5; 9 bases fit TRBD1. The CDR3 sequence is 15 residues long. After removal of 4 bases from V and 2 bases from J, the junction contained 5 bases not matched to a gene. The germline gives CDR1 LNHDA, CDR2 SQIVND (reference sequence). CDR3 region: CASSTYRGPQETQYF. CDR3 bases: TGTGCCAGTAGTACGTACAGGGGGCCTCAAGAGACCCAGTACTTC.

This clone was counted a few times. A read error may be the cause here, since a much bigger clone is one base away. The V call is TRBV10-2, the J call TRBJ2-5, with 7 bases matching TRBD2. From germline, CDR1 is WSHSY and CDR2 SAAADI. Losses at the gene ends were 8 bases for V and 2 bases for J; bases not matched to a gene: 11. The CDR3 consists of 15 residues. CDR3 in amino acids: CASGGVESVQETQYF. For the CDR3, the DNA is TGCGCCAGCGGGGGGGTGGAGTCAGTTCAAGAGACCCAGTACTTC.

This clone has a count of ten or more. This sequence joins TRBV3-1 and TRBJ1-1; no definite D call. The germline V gene has CDR1 LGHDT and CDR2 YNNKEL (reference sequence). The V end was cut by 6 bases, the J end by 0 bases, with 11 bases between. The CDR3 runs 14 residues. The CDR3 DNA reads as TGTGCCAGCAGACTAGGGCCCCTGAACACTGAAGCTTTCTTT. Translated, it gives CASRLGPLNTEAFF.

This clone was found many times. Being one base from a much bigger clone, this may be a read error. The V gene is TRBV19, the J gene TRBJ1-4; 7 bases align to TRBD1. V was pared by 10 bases and J by 3 bases, with 11 bases of the junction left unmatched. The germline V gene has CDR1 LNHDA and CDR2 SQIVND (reference sequence). The CDR3 covers 15 residues. DNA of the CDR3: TGTGCCATCACGGTACAGGGGAAGCCTAATGAAAAACTGTTTTTT. It encodes CAITVQGKPNEKLFF.

The V and J genes are TRBV6-1 and TRBJ2-2; 9 positions agree with TRBD1. This CDR3 is built from 16 residues. Germline CDR1 reads MNHNS; CDR2 reads SASEGT. V lost 5 bases to trimming and J lost 3 bases; unmatched junction nucleotides: 7. CDR3 in amino acids: CASSLQQGADTGELFF. The CDR3 region has the DNA TGTGCCAGCAGTCTACAACAGGGGGCGGACACCGGGGAGCTGTTTTTT.

Many counts were recorded for this clone. This sequence joins TRBV2 and TRBJ2-5; D not resolved. Germline CDR1 and CDR2: SNHLY and FYNNEI. This CDR3 has 14 residues. Trimming shortened V by 7 bases and J by 0 bases, and 12 bases separated the two germline ends. Here the CDR3 DNA reads TGTGCCAGCACTTCCCCATTAAACCAAGAGACCCAGTACTTC. This encodes CASTSPLNQETQYF.

This clone was seen repeatedly, ten times or more. This chain joins TRBV12-3 or TRBV12-4 and TRBJ2-7, with a possible D match to TRBD2 (5 bases). Trimming shortened V by 5 bases and J by 4 bases, and 9 bases separated the two germline ends. The CDR3 length is 12 residues. In DNA, the CDR3 is TGTGCCAGCAGTCCCGGCGGGTACGAGCAGTACTTC. Protein product: CASSPGGYEQYF.

The chain has TRBV3-1 and TRBJ2-2; 11 bases map to TRBD2. V dropped 1 base and J dropped 5; count of bases not matched to a gene: 0. The CDR3 consists of 15 residues. CDR1 is LGHDT, CDR2 YNNKEL, per germline (reference sequence). Written as DNA, the CDR3 is TGTGCCAGCAGCCAAGGACTAGCGGGAACCGGGGAGCTGTTTTTT. It specifies CASSQGLAGTGELFF.

This clone was observed many times. This chain connects TRBV13 to TRBJ2-3; 7 positions agree with TRBD2. The CDR3 consists of 14 residues. CDR1 PRHDT and CDR2 FYEKMQ come from the germline V gene (reference sequence). The V and J ends lost 5 bases and 4 bases, in that order; junction bases with no gene match: 6. CDR3 region: CASSPRGGADTQYF. The CDR3 DNA reads as TGTGCCAGCAGCCCCCGGGGAGGGGCAGATACGCAGTATTTT.

There are many counts of this clone. One junction end disagrees with the germline gene, perhaps due to a read error. The chain is built from TRBV5-1 and TRBJ2-1, with 9 bases lining up with TRBD2. This CDR3 spans 15 amino acids. Germline CDR1 SGHRS, CDR2 YFSETQ. The CDR3 loop reads CASSLGAAGGSAGPF. DNA for the CDR3: TGCGCCAGCAGCTTGGGTGCAGCGGGAGGTTCCGCTGGGCCCTTC.

This clone was seen ten or more times. The genes are TRBV3-1 and TRBJ1-1; unclear D gene. The germline CDR1 and CDR2 sequences are LGHDT and YNNKEL (reference sequence). The V and J ends lost 4 bases and 4 bases respectively, with 10 bases between them. The CDR3 extends over 13 amino acids. CDR3 loop: CASSLVEGTEAFF. CDR3 bases: TGTGCCAGCAGCCTGGTGGAGGGCACTGAAGCTTTCTTT.